This TCR beta chain was sequenced for a study of shared clonotypes between healthy human individuals. Overall study: The study enrolled two women and three men aged 18 to 49. Findings and limits, study-wide: Naive subsets generally exceeded memory subsets in estimated richness.

The CDR3 runs to 14 residues. V dropped 0 bases and J dropped 11; count of bases not matched to a gene: 6. Germline assignment: CDR1 MGHRA and CDR2 YSYEKL. TCRdb's copy holds only in-frame clones and misses some; the assay was immunoSEQ multiplex PCR. The sample lists roughly 2.2 million clones, just under 95% occurring once. On this clone itself: Its antigen is not known.

V usage is TRBV4-1 and J usage is TRBJ2-1; 8 bases map to TRBD2. The source of this sequence is a man aged 18 to 30 in good health. Some clones in this sample may be carry-over from other donors' samples. Sequenced sample: naive CD4+ T cells from PBMCs. Subset given: CD45RA+ positively selected. This chain's CDR3 is CASSQEGSGDQQFF. The CDR3, as DNA: TGCGCCAGCAGCCAAGAAGGTAGCGGGGATCAGCAGTTCTTC.